This T cell receptor (beta chain) comes out of a study of blood T cells in healthy people across ages. Together with a sample-barcoded 5' primer, a J-beta primer mix was included in a second PCR lasting about 7 to 11 cycles. TCRdb ran MiXCR on the 5' RACE reads and lists one entry per CDR3 protein. The table shows roughly 1,500,000 distinct CDR3 sequences, with 30% to 35% occurring only once. Isolated PBMCs totaled at least 7 million in each sample. The trim removed 8 bases at V and 5 bases at J, leaving 8 bases unmatched. The CDR3 has 13 amino acids. The V gene's germline CDR1 is MNHNS and CDR2 SASEGT.

The sequenced material came from blood. This clonotype originated in a woman aged 25 to 39 in good health. The rearrangement links TRBV6-1 to TRBJ1-2; TRBD1 matches at 7 bases. CDR3 region: CASGETGIYGYTF. In DNA, the CDR3 is TGTGCCAGCGGAGAGACAGGGATTTATGGCTACACCTTC.